Listed below are T cell receptor beta chains from one sample, sequenced in a study of OX40 agonist ivuxolimab in advanced cancers. Some clones are missing from TCRdb's copy, which holds only in-frame ones; the method was immunoSEQ multiplex PCR. The sample lists nearly 50,000 clones; 70% to 90% were seen once. The sample here was CD4+ or CD8+ T cells sorted from blood, taken in a trial of the OX40 agonist ivuxolimab. These receptors came from an adult with an advanced solid tumor such as melanoma, head and neck, liver or kidney cancer. Both conserved end residues are part of each CDR3. The D gene is left open where the match is weak. Rows give clone size only sometimes, using once, few, many, or a class for an expanded clone.

size,J,D,V,DNA,CDR3
.,TRBJ2-1,.,TRBV15,TGTGCCACCAGCAGAGATGGATTTGGGACGACCTACAATGAGCAGTTCTTC,CATSRDGFGTTYNEQFF
.,TRBJ1-1,.,TRBV5-4,TGTGCCAGCATGTCTCGAGGGGGATCCAGGGTGAACACTGAAGCTTTCTTT,CASMSRGGSRVNTEAFF
.,TRBJ1-1,.,TRBV5-6,TGTGCCAGCAGCTTGGAGTTGGGCCACCGGGGGACTGAAGCTTTCTTT,CASSLELGHRGTEAFF
.,TRBJ1-2,.,TRBV14,TGTGCCAGCAGCCGATACACAGGACAAGCTAACTATGGCTACACCTTC,CASSRYTGQANYGYTF
once,TRBJ1-5,.,TRBV6-1,TGTGCCAGCAGTGTTAACAATCAGCCCCAGCATTTT,CASSVNNQPQHF
few,TRBJ1-1,.,TRBV7-9,TGTGCCAGCAGCTTAGGGCGGATGAACACTGAAGCTTTCTTT,CASSLGRMNTEAFF
.,TRBJ2-1,TRBD1,TRBV2,TGTGCCAGCAGTGGGATCCCGGGACAGGGGGCCCAGCAGTTCTTC,CASSGIPGQGAQQFF
few,TRBJ2-7,.,TRBV5-1,TGCGCCAGCAGCCATGGGGGGCTTGGCGAGCAGTACTTC,CASSHGGLGEQYF
.,TRBJ1-6,.,TRBV30,TGTGCCTGGACCCTAGGGGGGGGTCGTCGGAATTCACCCCTCCACTTT,CAWTLGGGRRNSPLHF
.,TRBJ2-5,.,TRBV30,TGTGCCTGGAGCGGATCAGCCCAAGAGACCCAGTACTTC,CAWSGSAQETQYF
.,TRBJ2-3,TRBD2,TRBV6-6,TGTGCCAGCAGAGGCGGGAGGGTCCGCGTTGATACGCAGTATTTT,CASRGGRVRVDTQYF
.,TRBJ2-2,.,TRBV6-5,TGTGCCAGCAGTTACAGCGGGTTGTGGAGCACCGGGGAGCTGTTTTTT,CASSYSGLWSTGELFF
.,TRBJ2-1,.,TRBV6-1,TGTGCCAGCAGTGAATTCGGGGCGAGCTCCTACAATGAGCAGTTCTTC,CASSEFGASSYNEQFF